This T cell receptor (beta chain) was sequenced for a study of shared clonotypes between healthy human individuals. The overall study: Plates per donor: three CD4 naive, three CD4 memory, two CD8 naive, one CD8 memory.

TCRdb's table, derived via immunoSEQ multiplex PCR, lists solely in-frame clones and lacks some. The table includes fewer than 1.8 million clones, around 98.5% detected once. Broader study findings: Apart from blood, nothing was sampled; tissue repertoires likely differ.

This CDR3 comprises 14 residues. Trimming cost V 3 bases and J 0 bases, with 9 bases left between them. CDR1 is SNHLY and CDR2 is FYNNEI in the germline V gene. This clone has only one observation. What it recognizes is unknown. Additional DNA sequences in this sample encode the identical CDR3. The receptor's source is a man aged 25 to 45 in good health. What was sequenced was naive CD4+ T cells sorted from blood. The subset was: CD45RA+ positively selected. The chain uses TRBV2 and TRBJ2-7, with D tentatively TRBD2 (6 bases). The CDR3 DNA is TGTGCCAGCAGTGAGGAGGGGTTCTCCTACGAGCAGTACTTC. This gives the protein CASSEEGFSYEQYF.